This T cell receptor (beta chain) was found in a study of CD8 T cells in ankylosing spondylitis. TCRdb reprocessed the 5' RACE reads via MiXCR and lists one record per CDR3 protein. The sample includes about 160,000 distinct CDR3 sequences, under 45% of them seen just once. This clonotype was picked up a small number of times. V was cut by 1 base and J by 4 bases, with 11 bases left in between. Germline-derived CDR1 and CDR2 are SEHNR and FQNEAQ (reference sequence). The CDR3 has 15 residues. This receptor was obtained from a male donor with ankylosing spondylitis. Sequenced material: synovial fluid, either unsorted or a sorted T cell fraction (not recorded which). J is TRBJ2-1 and V is TRBV7-9; D call uncertain. The CDR3 reads CASSLGLGPYNEQFF. CDR3 in DNA: TGTGCCAGCAGCTTAGGTTTAGGGCCGTACAATGAGCAGTTCTTC.